Listed here are 17 T cell receptor beta chains from one sample, sequenced in a study of blood T cell repertoires in COVID-19. TCRdb's copy holds only in-frame clones and misses some; the assay was immunoSEQ multiplex PCR. The sample consists of more than 250,000 clones, around 88% of them appearing once. Sequenced: PBMCs or T cells enriched from blood (not recorded which). All receptors come from a woman aged 40 to 49 who had recovered from COVID-19.

The chain has TRBV19 and TRBJ1-3; the D is unclear. Trimming pared 7 bases from V and 0 bases from J, leaving 10 bases between. Germline V CDR1 and CDR2: LNHDA, SQIVND (reference sequence). This CDR3 comprises 14 residues. The CDR3 DNA reads TGTGCCAGTAACCTAGCGACCTCTGGAAACACCATATATTTT. Translated: CASNLATSGNTIYF.

The chain combines TRBV4-2 with TRBJ2-1; perhaps TRBD1 as D (6 bases). V was cut by 3 bases and J by 4 bases, with 13 bases left in between. Germline V lookup: CDR1 LGHNA, CDR2 YNFKEQ. CDR3 size: 15 residues. The CDR3 DNA is TGTGCCAGCAGCCAGGACGGACAGATATACAATGAGCAGTTCTTC. The encoded protein is CASSQDGQIYNEQFF.

This clone was seen just once. The chain recombines TRBV24-1 with TRBJ1-2; the D is unclear. CDR1 KGHDR and CDR2 SFDVKD come from the germline V gene. The CDR3 runs to 14 residues. Between the trimmed V and J ends, which lost 5 bases and 3 bases, there was a span of 12 bases. The CDR3 loop reads CATSVPGQDYGYTF. The CDR3 nucleotides are TGTGCCACCAGTGTTCCCGGCCAGGACTATGGCTACACCTTC.

The chain links TRBV28 to TRBJ2-2; D remains ambiguous. There are 13 residues in the CDR3. Germline CDR1 and CDR2: MDHEN and SYDVKM. V lost 5 bases, J lost 5 bases, and 9 bases lay in between. The CDR3 DNA is TGTGCCAGCAGTCCCCGAGGAACCGGGGAGCTGTTTTTT. As protein: CASSPRGTGELFF.

This chain's CDR3 is CASSLGGGTGVHEQYF. For the CDR3, the DNA is TGCGCCAGCAGCTTGGGGGGCGGGACAGGGGTCCACGAGCAGTACTTC. This chain uses TRBV5-1 with TRBJ2-7; 10 nucleotides match TRBD1. There are 16 residues in the CDR3. V shed 0 bases, J shed 5 bases, and the junction held 8 bases outside the gene matches. The germline gives CDR1 SGHRS, CDR2 YFSETQ.

The J gene is TRBJ2-5, the V gene TRBV2; TRBD1 is a possible D gene (5 bases). V shed 10 bases and J shed 5 bases, with 17 bases lying between them. The germline V gene has CDR1 SNHLY and CDR2 FYNNEI. The CDR3 is 13 amino acids. The CDR3 spells CATETAGLETQYF. For the CDR3, the DNA is TGTGCCACCGAAACGGCAGGGCTGGAGACCCAGTACTTC.

The chain joins TRBV6-5 to TRBJ2-7, with 7 positions matching TRBD1. The CDR3 runs to 14 residues. V lost 7 bases to trimming and J lost 0 bases; unmatched junction nucleotides: 6. Looked up from germline, CDR1 is MNHEY and CDR2 is SVGAGI. For the CDR3, the DNA is TGTGCCAGCACCAGGGGGACGAACTCCTACGAGCAGTACTTC. It codes for CASTRGTNSYEQYF.

Notes on this clone: This specimen includes other DNA sequences encoding the same CDR3. The gene calls are TRBV18 and TRBJ1-5; a possible D gene is TRBD1 (6 bases). This CDR3 is 13 amino acids long. The V end lost 3 bases, the J end lost 4 bases, and 7 bases lay between the germline ends. CDR1 is KGHSH, CDR2 LQKENI, per germline. CDR3 sequence reads: CASSPTGNQPQHF. For the CDR3, the DNA is TGTGCCAGCTCACCTACAGGGAATCAGCCCCAGCATTTT.

The J gene is TRBJ2-3, the V gene TRBV28; maybe TRBD2 (5 bases). Germline loops: CDR1 MDHEN, CDR2 SYDVKM. CDR3 length: 15 residues. V lost 3 bases, J lost 1 base, and 11 bases lay in between. The DNA of the CDR3 is TGTGCCAGCAGTTTGAGGGAGATTGGCACAGATACGCAGTATTTT. Translating it yields CASSLREIGTDTQYF.

This chain links TRBV4-3 with TRBJ2-1; TRBD2 matches at 13 bases. V gave up 4 bases and J gave up 3 bases; unmatched junction bases: 9. The CDR3 is made up of 18 amino acids. Germline values: CDR1 LGHNA, CDR2 YSLEER. In DNA, the CDR3 is TGCGCCAGCAGCCGAAGGCCCGGACTAGCGGGAGTCTACAATGAGCAGTTCTTC. Amino acids: CASSRRPGLAGVYNEQFF.

This chain connects TRBV10-3 to TRBJ2-1; TRBD1 aligns across 8 bases. This CDR3 spans 15 amino acids. Trimming at V came to 11 bases and at J to 9 bases, leaving 18 bases not matched to a gene. The germline V gene has CDR1 ENHRY and CDR2 SYGVKD. The CDR3 region is CASGAPGQVFSEQFF. As DNA, the CDR3 is TGTGCCTCTGGGGCGCCGGGACAGGTCTTCAGTGAGCAGTTCTTC.

The chain couples TRBV11-2 to TRBJ2-6, with D tentatively TRBD1 (7 bases). V was trimmed by 2 bases and J by 2 bases, leaving 16 bases between them. The length of the CDR3 is 18 residues. Germline CDR1 SGHAT, CDR2 FQNNGV. The CDR3 DNA sequence: TGTGCCAGCAGCTTAAGGAGGGGAACAGGGGCTGGGGCCAACGTCCTGACTTTC. It specifies CASSLRRGTGAGANVLTF.

This clone occurred a few times. This rearrangement joins TRBV7-2 to TRBJ2-2, with D perhaps TRBD1 (5 bases). Trimming left V 5 bases short and J 2 bases short, with 12 bases between. There are 15 residues in the CDR3. Per the germline V gene, CDR1 is SGHTA and CDR2 is FQGNSA. The CDR3 DNA reads TGTGCCAGCAGCAGCCGAGGACAAAACACCGGGGAGCTGTTTTTT. As protein: CASSSRGQNTGELFF. Combining the CDR3 with reference TRBV7-2 and TRBJ2-2 gives the whole variable domain GAGVSQSPSNKVTEKGKDVELRCDPISGHTALYWYRQSLGQGLEFLIYFQGNSAPDKSGLPSDRFSAERTGGSVSTLTIQRTQQEDSAVYLCASSSRGQNTGELFFGEGSRLTVL.

The chain is built from TRBV4-3 and TRBJ2-3; TRBD2 matches at 9 bases. The CDR3 consists of 17 residues. The germline CDR1 and CDR2 sequences are LGHNA and YSLEER. V gave up 0 bases and J gave up 2 bases; unmatched junction bases: 6. In DNA, the CDR3 is TGCGCCAGCAGCCAAGATCTGCTAGCGGGGAACACAGATACGCAGTATTTT. Translation: CASSQDLLAGNTDTQYF.

The rearrangement uses TRBV7-9 and TRBJ2-2, with D tentatively TRBD2 (6 bases). The length of the CDR3 is 17 residues. Germline V gene sequence: CDR1 SEHNR, CDR2 FQNEAQ (reference sequence). Trimming left V 5 bases short and J 3 bases short, with 19 bases between. CDR3: CASSGGVRITDTGELFF. The CDR3 DNA is TGTGCCAGCAGCGGAGGGGTTAGGATTACGGACACCGGGGAGCTGTTTTTT.

CDR3 bases: TGCAGCGTTGAAGGACAGTTGTTCATCCCCTATGAGCAGTTCTTC. Translation gives CSVEGQLFIPYEQFF. The chain joins TRBV29-1 to TRBJ2-1, with D perhaps TRBD1 (5 bases). V was trimmed by 1 base and J by 8 bases, leaving 18 bases between them. Germline V CDR1 and CDR2: SQVTM, ANQGSEA. This CDR3 region has 15 residues.

The chain carries TRBV10-1 and TRBJ2-7, with D hard to call. Trimming pared 6 bases from V and 1 base from J, leaving 7 bases between. The CDR3 covers 12 residues. Looked up from germline, CDR1 is WNHNN and CDR2 is SYGVQD (reference sequence). CDR3 bases: TGCGCCAGCAGCTCCGGGTCCTACGAGCAGTACTTC. This gives the protein CASSSGSYEQYF.